The entry below describes one TCR beta chain. What it binds is not known. The data are from a study of cytomegalovirus exposure and HLA in healthy donors. Study-level points and caveats: As a later analysis revealed, most CMV-associated TCR beta chains appeared HLA-restricted.

The study ran its PCR with 60 Vbeta and 13 Jbeta primers. Profiling relied on immunoSEQ multiplex PCR, and the TCRdb table lists in-frame clones only, not all of them. The table shows 150,000 or so clones, with 76% occurring only once. The CDR3 totals 16 residues. The V and J ends lost 4 bases and 4 bases, in that order; junction bases with no gene match: 8. Germline CDR1 reads KGHSH; CDR2 reads LQKENI. The sequencing sample was made of PBMCs. This TCR was sampled from a female donor in good health and CMV-seronegative. This chain joins TRBV18 and TRBJ2-4; 9 bases match TRBD2. The CDR3 region has the DNA TGTGCCAGCTCACTCATATCGACTAGCGGTAAAAACATTCAGTACTTC. Translation gives CASSLISTSGKNIQYF.